The sequence of this T cell receptor (beta chain) was determined in a study of cytomegalovirus exposure and HLA in healthy donors. Findings and caveats of the study: Three chains linked to CMV were shown in vitro to be specific for CMV antigens. The TCR clusters that emerged in the first cohort tended, a later analysis found, to co-occur in the approximately 130 validation repertoires. Using the classifier, cytomegalovirus status was reportedly diagnosed with high specificity and sensitivity.

Data came from immunoSEQ multiplex PCR; TCRdb stores just in-frame clones and leaves some out. The data contain approximately 150,000 clones, roughly 89% of them seen just once; the ten biggest clones take up roughly 1.4%. The donors formed part of the approximately 120-subject validation cohort, distinct from the approximately 670-subject first cohort. This clone came up once. Its antigen is unidentified. Sequencing was carried out using PBMCs. The sequence was obtained from a woman aged 25 to 39 in good health and CMV-seronegative.

CDR3 coding DNA: TGTGCCAGTAGTATAACAGGGACAGGGGTAGGAAACACCATATATTTT. Translated, it gives CASSITGTGVGNTIYF. V and J are TRBV19 and TRBJ1-3; TRBD1 aligns across 10 bases. The V gene end was trimmed by 2 bases and the J gene end by 4 bases; junction bases not matched to a gene: 5. Germline assignment: CDR1 LNHDA and CDR2 SQIVND (reference sequence). The CDR3 loop spans 16 amino acids.